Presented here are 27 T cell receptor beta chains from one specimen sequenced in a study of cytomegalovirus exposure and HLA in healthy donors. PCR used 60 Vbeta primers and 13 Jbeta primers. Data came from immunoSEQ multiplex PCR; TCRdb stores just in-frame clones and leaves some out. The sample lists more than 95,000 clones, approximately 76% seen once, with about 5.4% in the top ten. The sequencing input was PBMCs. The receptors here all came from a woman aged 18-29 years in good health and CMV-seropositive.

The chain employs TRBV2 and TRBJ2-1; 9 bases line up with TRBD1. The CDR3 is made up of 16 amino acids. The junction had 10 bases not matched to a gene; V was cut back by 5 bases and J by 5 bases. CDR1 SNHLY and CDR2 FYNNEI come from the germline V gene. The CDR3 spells CASSSSRDRVNNEQFF. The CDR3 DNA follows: TGTGCCAGCAGTTCCTCCCGGGACAGGGTAAACAATGAGCAGTTCTTC.

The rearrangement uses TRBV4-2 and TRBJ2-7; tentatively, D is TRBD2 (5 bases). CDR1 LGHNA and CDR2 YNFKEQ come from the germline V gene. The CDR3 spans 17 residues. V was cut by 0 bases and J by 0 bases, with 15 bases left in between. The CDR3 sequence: CASSQEGGFVSSYEQYF. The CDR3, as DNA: TGTGCCAGCAGCCAAGAAGGCGGGTTTGTCAGCTCCTACGAGCAGTACTTC.

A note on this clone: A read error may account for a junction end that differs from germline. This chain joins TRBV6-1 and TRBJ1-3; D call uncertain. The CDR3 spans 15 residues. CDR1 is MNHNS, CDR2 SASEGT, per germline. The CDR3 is CATKPGLSSGSTIYF. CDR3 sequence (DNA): TGTGCCACAAAACCGGGCCTCTCTTCGGGAAGCACCATATATTTT.

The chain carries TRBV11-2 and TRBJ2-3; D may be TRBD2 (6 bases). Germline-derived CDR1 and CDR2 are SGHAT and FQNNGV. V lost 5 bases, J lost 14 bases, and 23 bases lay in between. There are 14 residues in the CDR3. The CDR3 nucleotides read TGTGCCAGCAGCAATTCGCCCCCTAGCGCCCAACGGTATTTT. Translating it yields CASSNSPPSAQRYF.

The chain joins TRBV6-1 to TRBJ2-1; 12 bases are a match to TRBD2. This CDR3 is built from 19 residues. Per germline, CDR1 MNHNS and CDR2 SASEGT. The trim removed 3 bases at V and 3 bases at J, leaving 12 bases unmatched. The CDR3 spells CASSDCETSGSWDYNEQFF. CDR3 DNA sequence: TGTGCCAGCAGTGACTGTGAGACTAGCGGGAGCTGGGACTACAATGAGCAGTTCTTC.

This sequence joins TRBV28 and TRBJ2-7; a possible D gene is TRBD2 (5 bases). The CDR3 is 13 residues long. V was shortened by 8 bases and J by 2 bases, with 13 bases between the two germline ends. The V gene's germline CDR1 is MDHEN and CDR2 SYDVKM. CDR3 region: CASAGLPPYEQYF. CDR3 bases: TGTGCCAGCGCAGGACTCCCTCCCTACGAGCAGTACTTC.

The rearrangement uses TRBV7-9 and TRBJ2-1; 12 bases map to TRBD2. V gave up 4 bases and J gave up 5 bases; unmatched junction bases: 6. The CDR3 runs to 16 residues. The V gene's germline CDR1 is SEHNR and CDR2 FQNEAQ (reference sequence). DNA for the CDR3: TGTGCCAGCAGCTGGCCACTAGCGGGAGGTAACAATGAGCAGTTCTTC. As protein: CASSWPLAGGNNEQFF.

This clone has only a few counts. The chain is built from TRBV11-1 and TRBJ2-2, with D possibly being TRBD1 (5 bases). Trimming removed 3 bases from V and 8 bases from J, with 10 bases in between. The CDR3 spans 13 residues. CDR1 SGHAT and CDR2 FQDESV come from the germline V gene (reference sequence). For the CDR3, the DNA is TGTGCCAGCAGCTTTGGTGGGGCGGGGGAGCTGTTTTTT. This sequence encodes CASSFGGAGELFF. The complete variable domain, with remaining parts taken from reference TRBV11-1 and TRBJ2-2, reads EAEVAQSPRYKITEKSQAVAFWCDPISGHATLYWYRQILGQGPELLVQFQDESVVDDSQLPKDRFSAERLKGVDSTLKIQPAELGDSAMYLCASSFGGAGELFFGEGSRLTVL.

The CDR3 sequence: CASRDTRDGYEQYV. Written as DNA, the CDR3 is TGTGCCAGCAGGGACACCAGGGATGGCTACGAGCAGTACGTC. V and J are TRBV2 and TRBJ2-7; D may be TRBD1 (5 bases). Germline CDR1 is SNHLY and CDR2 is FYNNEI. The CDR3 has 14 amino acids. Trimming stripped 6 bases from V and 3 bases from J, with 15 bases between.

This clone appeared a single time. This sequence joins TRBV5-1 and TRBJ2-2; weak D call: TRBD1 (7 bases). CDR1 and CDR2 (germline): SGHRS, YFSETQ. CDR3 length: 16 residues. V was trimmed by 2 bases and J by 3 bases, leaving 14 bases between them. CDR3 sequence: CASSFKTGEDTGELFF. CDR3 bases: TGCGCCAGCAGCTTCAAAACAGGGGAGGACACCGGGGAGCTGTTTTTT.

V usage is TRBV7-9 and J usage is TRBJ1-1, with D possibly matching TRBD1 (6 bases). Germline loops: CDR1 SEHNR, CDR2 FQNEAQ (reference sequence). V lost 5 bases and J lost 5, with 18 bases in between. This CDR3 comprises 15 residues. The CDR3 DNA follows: TGTGCCAGCAGCCTAAACCCGGGACATAGGACTGAAGCTTTCTTT. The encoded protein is CASSLNPGHRTEAFF. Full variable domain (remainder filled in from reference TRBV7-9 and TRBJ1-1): DTGVSQNPRHKITKRGQNVTFRCDPISEHNRLYWYRQTLGQGPEFLTYFQNEAQLEKSRLLSDRFSAERPKGSFSTLEIQRTEQGDSAMYLCASSLNPGHRTEAFFGQGTRLTVV.

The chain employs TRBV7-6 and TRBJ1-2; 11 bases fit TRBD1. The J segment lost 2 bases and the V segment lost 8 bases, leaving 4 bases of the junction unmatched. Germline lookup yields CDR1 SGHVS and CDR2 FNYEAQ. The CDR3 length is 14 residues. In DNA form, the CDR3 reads TGTGCCAGCGGACAGGGGGCCACGAACTATGGCTACACCTTC. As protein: CASGQGATNYGYTF.

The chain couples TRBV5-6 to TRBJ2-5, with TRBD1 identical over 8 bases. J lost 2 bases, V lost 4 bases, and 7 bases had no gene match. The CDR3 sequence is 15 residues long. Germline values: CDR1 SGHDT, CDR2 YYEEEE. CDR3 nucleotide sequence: TGTGCCAGCAGCCCTCGGTGGGACAGGCAAGAGACCCAGTACTTC. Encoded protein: CASSPRWDRQETQYF.

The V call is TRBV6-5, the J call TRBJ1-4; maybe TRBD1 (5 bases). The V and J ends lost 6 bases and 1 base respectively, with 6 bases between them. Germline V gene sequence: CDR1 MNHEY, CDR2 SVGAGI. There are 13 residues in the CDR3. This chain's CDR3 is CASRDITNEKLFF. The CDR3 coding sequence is TGTGCCAGCAGGGACATAACTAATGAAAAACTGTTTTTT.

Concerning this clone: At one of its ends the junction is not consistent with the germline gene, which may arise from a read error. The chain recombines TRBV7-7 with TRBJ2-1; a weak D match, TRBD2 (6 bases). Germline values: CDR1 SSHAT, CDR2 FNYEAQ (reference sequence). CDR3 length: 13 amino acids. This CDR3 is CASSELGGWEQFF. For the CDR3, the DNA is TGTGCTAGCAGCGAACTGGGGGGATGGGAGCAGTTCTTC.

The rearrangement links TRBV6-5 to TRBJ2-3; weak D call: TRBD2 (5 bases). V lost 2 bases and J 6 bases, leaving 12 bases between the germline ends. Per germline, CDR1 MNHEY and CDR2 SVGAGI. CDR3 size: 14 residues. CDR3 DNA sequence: TGTGCCAGCAGTTACGGACGGGAAACCGATACGCAGTATTTT. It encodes CASSYGRETDTQYF.

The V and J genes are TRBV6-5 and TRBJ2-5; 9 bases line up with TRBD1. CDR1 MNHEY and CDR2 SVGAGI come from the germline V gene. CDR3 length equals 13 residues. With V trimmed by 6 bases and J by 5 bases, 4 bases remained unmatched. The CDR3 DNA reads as TGTGCCAGCAGAGAAACAGGGGGCGAGACCCAGTACTTC. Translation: CASRETGGETQYF.

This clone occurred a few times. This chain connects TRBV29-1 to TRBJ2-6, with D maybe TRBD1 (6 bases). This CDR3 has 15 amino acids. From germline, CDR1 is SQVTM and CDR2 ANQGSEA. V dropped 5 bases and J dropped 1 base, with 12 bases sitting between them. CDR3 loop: CSVPGHRSGANVLTF. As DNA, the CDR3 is TGCAGCGTTCCGGGACACAGGTCTGGGGCCAACGTCCTGACTTTC.

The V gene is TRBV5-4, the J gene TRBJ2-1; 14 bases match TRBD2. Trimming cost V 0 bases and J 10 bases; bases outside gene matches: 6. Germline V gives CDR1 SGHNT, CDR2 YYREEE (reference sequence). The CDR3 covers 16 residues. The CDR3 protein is CASSLEGLAGVGEQFF. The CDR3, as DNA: TGTGCCAGCAGCTTGGAGGGACTAGCGGGAGTAGGGGAGCAGTTCTTC.

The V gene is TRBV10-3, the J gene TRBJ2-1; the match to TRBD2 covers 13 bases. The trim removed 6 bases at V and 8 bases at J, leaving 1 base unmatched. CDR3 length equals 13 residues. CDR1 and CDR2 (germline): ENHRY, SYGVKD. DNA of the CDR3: TGTGCCATCAGAGGACTAGCGGGAGATGAGCAGTTCTTC. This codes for CAIRGLAGDEQFF.

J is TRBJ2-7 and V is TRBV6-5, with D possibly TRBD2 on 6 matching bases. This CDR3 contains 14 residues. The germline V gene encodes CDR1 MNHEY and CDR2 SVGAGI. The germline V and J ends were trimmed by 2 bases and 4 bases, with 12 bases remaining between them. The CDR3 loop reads CASSYAGGGYEQYF. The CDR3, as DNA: TGTGCCAGCAGTTACGCCGGTGGAGGGTACGAGCAGTACTTC.

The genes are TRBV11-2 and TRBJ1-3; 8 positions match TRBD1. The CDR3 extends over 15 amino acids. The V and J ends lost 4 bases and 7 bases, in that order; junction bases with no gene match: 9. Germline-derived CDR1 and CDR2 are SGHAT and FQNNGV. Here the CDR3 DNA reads TGTGCCAGCAGCTCTCAGACAGGGGCATTCAACACCATATATTTT. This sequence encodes CASSSQTGAFNTIYF.

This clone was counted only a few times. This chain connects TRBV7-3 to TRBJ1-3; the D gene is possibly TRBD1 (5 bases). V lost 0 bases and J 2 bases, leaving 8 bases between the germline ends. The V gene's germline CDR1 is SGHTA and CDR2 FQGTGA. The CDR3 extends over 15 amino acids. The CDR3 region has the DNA TGTGCCAGCAGCTTAACCGGGGGGACTGGAAACACCATATATTTT. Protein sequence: CASSLTGGTGNTIYF.

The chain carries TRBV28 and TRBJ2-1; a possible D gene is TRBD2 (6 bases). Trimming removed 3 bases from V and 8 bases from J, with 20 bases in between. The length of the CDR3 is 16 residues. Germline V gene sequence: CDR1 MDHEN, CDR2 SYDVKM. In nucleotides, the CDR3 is TGTGCCAGCAGTTTCCCGGGACTGCAGGTCGTTGATGAGCAGTTCTTC. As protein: CASSFPGLQVVDEQFF.

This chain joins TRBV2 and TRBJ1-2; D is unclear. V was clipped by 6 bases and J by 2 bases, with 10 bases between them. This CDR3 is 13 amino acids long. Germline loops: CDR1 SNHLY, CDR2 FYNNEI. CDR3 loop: CASREDGNYGYTF. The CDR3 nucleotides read TGTGCCAGCAGGGAGGACGGCAACTATGGCTACACCTTC.

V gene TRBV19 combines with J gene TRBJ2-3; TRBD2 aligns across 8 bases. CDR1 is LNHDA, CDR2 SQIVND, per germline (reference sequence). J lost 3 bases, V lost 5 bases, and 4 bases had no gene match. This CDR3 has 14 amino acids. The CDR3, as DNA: TGTGCCAGTAGTCCACTAGCGGATACAGATACGCAGTATTTT. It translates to CASSPLADTDTQYF.

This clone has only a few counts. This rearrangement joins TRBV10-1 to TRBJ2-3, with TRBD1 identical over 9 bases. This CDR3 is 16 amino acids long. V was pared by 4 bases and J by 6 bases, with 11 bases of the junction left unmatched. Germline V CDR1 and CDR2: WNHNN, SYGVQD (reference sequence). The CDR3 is CASSGCGQGFSDTQYF. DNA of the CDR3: TGCGCCAGCAGTGGGTGTGGACAGGGGTTTAGCGATACGCAGTATTTT.